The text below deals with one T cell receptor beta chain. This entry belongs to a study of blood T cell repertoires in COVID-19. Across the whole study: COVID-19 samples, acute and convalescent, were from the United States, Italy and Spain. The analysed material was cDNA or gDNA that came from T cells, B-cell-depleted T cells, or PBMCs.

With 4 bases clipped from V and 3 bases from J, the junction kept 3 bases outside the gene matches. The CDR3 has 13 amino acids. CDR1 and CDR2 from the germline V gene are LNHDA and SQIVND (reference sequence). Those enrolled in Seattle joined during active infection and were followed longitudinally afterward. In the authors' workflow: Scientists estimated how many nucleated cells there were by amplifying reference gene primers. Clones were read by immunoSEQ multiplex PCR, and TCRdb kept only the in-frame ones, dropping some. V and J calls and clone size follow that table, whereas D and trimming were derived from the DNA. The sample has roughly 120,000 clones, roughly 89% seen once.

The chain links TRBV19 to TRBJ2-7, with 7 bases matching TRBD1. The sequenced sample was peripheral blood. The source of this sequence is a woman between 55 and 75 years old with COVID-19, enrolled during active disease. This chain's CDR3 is CASSTRDSYEQYF. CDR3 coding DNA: TGTGCCAGTAGTACCCGGGACAGCTACGAGCAGTACTTC.